The sequence of this T cell receptor beta chain was determined in a study of PD-1 and CTLA-4 blockade in melanoma (dated by TCRdb to about 2021). Study-level background: In patients with melanoma, the study measured the effects of PD-1 blockade versus CTLA-4 blockade on the melanoma-reactive CD8 T cell response.

Points on this clone: The antigen this receptor binds is unknown. No much larger clone is present one base from it, and per-base qualities are unavailable.

Libraries were built with the immunoSEQ multiplex PCR assay. TCRdb stores this immuneACCESS table with in-frame sequences only. Part of the clones is absent; in the studies checked, under half of the shortfall reflects unresolved V genes, and no reason is known for the rest. Counted in this sample were about 29,000 clones; less than 90% of them appeared once. The top ten clones comprise about 8.5% of the sample. The germline V gene supplies CDR1 SGHRS and CDR2 YFSETQ. V trim: 0 bases; J trim: 7 bases; unmatched bases: 2. Measured from the cysteine to the phenylalanine, the CDR3 is 14 residues long. Just the 42-base CDR3 DNA is kept, in frame starting at base 1.

This sample comprised CD8+ T cells from peripheral blood, obtained before anti-PD-1 treatment. The chain is encoded by TRBV5-1 joined to TRBJ2-1, and TRBD2 aligns with 9 junction nucleotides. The source of this sequence is a human donor with melanoma. The DNA sequence is as follows: TGCGCCAGCAGCTTGGGACTAGCGGAGAATGAGCAGTTCTTC. Translated, this is CASSLGLAENEQFF.